The sequence of this T cell receptor (beta chain) was determined in a study of blood T cell repertoires in COVID-19. As for the study in general: COVID-19 samples collected from the United States, Italy and Spain covered acute and convalescent phases.

This clone was counted only a few times. The germline V and J ends were trimmed by 1 base and 0 bases, with 7 bases remaining between them. This CDR3 comprises 15 residues. The germline V gene encodes CDR1 MGHRA and CDR2 YSYEKL. Original handling: Amplifying reference gene primers gave estimates of nucleated cell counts. TCRdb keeps only in-frame clones here, not all; method: immunoSEQ multiplex PCR. V and J calls and clone size are given by that table; D and trimming were obtained from the DNA. The repertoire holds some 200,000 clones, with 75% to 85% as singletons. The rearrangement links TRBV4-1 to TRBJ1-5; D gene uncertain. The sequencing input was peripheral blood. This clonotype was sampled from a human donor in a cohort sampled during active COVID-19. CDR3 sequence reads: CASSQVGGSNQPQHF. The CDR3 coding sequence is TGCGCCAGCAGCCAAGTCGGCGGTAGCAATCAGCCCCAGCATTTT.